This TCR beta chain was captured in a study of identical twins. Study conclusions and caveats: Cord blood's abundant beta clonotypes had fewer insertions, unlike memory repertoires.

TCRdb redid the calling of the 5' RACE reads with MiXCR, one entry per CDR3 protein. The sample carries around 450,000 distinct CDR3 sequences, approximately 15% recorded once. Germline V gene lookup returns CDR1 SGHTA and CDR2 FQGNSA. This CDR3 comprises 14 residues. Trimming took 4 bases from V and 8 from J; bases not matched to a gene: 7. In its sample, this clonotype was seen a few times. The antigen is undetermined. The same specimen was also included in a second study, on yellow fever vaccine responses in identical twins.

The chain joins TRBV7-2 to TRBJ2-2; TRBD1 matches 7 bases. The specimen was CD4+ T cells sorted from blood. The clonotype comes from a woman aged 18 to 35 in good health. The CDR3 region is CASSSRQGQGELFF. The CDR3 region has the DNA TGTGCCAGCAGCTCCCGACAGGGCCAGGGGGAGCTGTTTTTT. The full variable domain, with the rest looked up from reference TRBV7-2 and TRBJ2-2, is GAGVSQSPSNKVTEKGKDVELRCDPISGHTALYWYRQSLGQGLEFLIYFQGNSAPDKSGLPSDRFSAERTGGSVSTLTIQRTQQEDSAVYLCASSSRQGQGELFFGEGSRLTVL.